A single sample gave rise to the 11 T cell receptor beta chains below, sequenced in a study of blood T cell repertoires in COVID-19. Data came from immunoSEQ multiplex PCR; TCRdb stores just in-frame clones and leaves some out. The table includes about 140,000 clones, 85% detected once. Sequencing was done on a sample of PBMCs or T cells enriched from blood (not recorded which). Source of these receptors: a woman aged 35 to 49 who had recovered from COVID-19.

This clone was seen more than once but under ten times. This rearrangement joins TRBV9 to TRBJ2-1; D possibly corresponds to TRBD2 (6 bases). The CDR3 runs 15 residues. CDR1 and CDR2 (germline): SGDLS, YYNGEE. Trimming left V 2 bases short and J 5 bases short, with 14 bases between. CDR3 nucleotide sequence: TGTGCCAGCAGCGTCGGGAGCGGTTCCCACAATGAGCAGTTCTTC. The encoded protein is CASSVGSGSHNEQFF.

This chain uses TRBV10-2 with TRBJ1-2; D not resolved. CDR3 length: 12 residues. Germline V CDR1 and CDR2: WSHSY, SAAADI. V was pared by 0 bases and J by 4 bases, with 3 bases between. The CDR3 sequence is CASSESAYGYTF. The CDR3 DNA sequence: TGCGCCAGCAGTGAGTCGGCCTATGGCTACACCTTC.

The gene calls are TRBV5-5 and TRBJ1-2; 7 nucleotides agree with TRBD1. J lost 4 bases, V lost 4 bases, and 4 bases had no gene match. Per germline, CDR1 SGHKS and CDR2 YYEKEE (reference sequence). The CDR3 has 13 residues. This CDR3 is CASSPRDSYGYTF. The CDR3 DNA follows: TGTGCCAGCAGCCCGCGGGACAGCTATGGCTACACCTTC.

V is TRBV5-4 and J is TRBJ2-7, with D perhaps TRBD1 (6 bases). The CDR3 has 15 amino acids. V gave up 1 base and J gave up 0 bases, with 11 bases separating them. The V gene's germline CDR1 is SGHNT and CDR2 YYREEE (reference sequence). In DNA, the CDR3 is TGTGCCAGCAGCTTGTCAGGGGCGCTCTCCTACGAGCAGTACTTC. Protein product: CASSLSGALSYEQYF.

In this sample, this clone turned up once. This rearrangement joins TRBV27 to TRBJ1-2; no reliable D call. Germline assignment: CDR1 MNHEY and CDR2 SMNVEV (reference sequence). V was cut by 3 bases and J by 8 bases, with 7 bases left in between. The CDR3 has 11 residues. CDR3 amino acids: CASSLGRGYTF. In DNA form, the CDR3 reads TGTGCCAGCAGTTTGGGGAGAGGCTACACCTTC.

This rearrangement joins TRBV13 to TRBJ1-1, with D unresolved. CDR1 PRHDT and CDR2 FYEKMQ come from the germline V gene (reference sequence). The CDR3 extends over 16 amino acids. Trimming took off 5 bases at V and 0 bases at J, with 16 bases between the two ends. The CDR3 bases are TGTGCCAGCAGCCCTCGCTCGACTGATATGAACACTGAAGCTTTCTTT. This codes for CASSPRSTDMNTEAFF. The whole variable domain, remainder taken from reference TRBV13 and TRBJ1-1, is AAGVIQSPRHLIKEKRETATLKCYPIPRHDTVYWYQQGPGQDPQFLISFYEKMQSDKGSIPDRFSAQQFSDYHSELNMSSLELGDSALYFCASSPRSTDMNTEAFFGQGTRLTVV.

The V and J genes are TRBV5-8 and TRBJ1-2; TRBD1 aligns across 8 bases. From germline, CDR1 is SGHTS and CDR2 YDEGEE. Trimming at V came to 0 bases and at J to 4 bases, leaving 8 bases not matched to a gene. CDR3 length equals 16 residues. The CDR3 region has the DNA TGTGCCAGCAGCTTGGGAGCAGGGGGCGCATCCTATGGCTACACCTTC. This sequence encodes CASSLGAGGASYGYTF.

The CDR3 nucleotides are TGTGCCACCAGTGACAGGTATAGCAATCAGCCCCAGCATTTT. Protein sequence: CATSDRYSNQPQHF. V gene TRBV24-1 combines with J gene TRBJ1-5; D is uncertain. The CDR3 totals 14 residues. The germline CDR1 and CDR2 sequences are KGHDR and SFDVKD. V was trimmed by 4 bases and J by 0 bases, leaving 6 bases between them.

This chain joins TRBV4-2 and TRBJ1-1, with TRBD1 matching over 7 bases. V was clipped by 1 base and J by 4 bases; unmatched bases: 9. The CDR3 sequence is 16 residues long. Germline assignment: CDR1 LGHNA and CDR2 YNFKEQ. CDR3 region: CASSQAVTGVGTEAFF. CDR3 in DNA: TGTGCCAGCAGCCAAGCCGTTACAGGGGTTGGCACTGAAGCTTTCTTT.

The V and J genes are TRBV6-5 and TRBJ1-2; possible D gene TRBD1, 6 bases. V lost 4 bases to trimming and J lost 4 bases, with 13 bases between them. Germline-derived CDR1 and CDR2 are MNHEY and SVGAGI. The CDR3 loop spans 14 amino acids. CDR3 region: CASSSPDRSYGYTF. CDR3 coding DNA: TGTGCCAGCAGTTCCCCGGACAGAAGCTATGGCTACACCTTC.

The CDR3 DNA reads as TGTGCCAGCAGTGGCCCCGGGTCACGCTCTGGAAACACCATATATTTT. Protein sequence: CASSGPGSRSGNTIYF. The chain has TRBV25-1 and TRBJ1-3; no definite D call. Trimming stripped 4 bases from V and 0 bases from J, with 13 bases between. This CDR3 spans 16 amino acids. CDR1 MGHDK and CDR2 SYGVNS come from the germline V gene. The whole variable domain, filled in from reference TRBV25-1 and TRBJ1-3, reads EADIYQTPRYLVIGTGKKITLECSQTMGHDKMYWYQQDPGMELHLIHYSYGVNSTEKGDLSSESTVSRIRTEHFPLTLESARPSHTSQYLCASSGPGSRSGNTIYFGEGSWLTVV.